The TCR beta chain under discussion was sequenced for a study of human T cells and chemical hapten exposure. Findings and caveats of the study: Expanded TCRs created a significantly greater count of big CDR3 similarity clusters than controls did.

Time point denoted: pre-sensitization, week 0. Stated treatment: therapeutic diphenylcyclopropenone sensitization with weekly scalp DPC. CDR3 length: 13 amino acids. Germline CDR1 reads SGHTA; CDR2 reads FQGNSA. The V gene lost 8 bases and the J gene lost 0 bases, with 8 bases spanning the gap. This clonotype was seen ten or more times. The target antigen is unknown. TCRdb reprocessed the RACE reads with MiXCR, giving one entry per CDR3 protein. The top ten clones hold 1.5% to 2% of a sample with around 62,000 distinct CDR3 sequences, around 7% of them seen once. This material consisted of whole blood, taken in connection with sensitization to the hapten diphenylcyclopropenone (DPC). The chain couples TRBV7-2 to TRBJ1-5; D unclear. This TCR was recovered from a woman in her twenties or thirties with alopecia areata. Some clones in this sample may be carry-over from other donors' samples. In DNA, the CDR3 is TGTGCCAGCTCCTCGGATAGCAATCAGCCCCAGCATTTT. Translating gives CASSSDSNQPQHF.